One and the same sample provided the 10 T cell receptor beta chains below, sequenced in a study of T cell responses to AZD1222 COVID-19 vaccine. TCRdb's copy holds only in-frame clones and misses some; the assay was immunoSEQ multiplex PCR. The sample has around 180,000 clones; almost 95% are singletons. The source was peripheral blood, collected on day 0 of AZD1222 vaccination. The receptors stem from an adult in good health.

This chain connects TRBV4-2 to TRBJ2-1, with a weak D call TRBD2 (5 bases). Germline loops: CDR1 LGHNA, CDR2 YNFKEQ. There are 15 residues in the CDR3. V was shortened by 1 base and J by 6 bases, with 13 bases between the two germline ends. DNA of the CDR3: TGTGCCAGCAGCCAAGTAGAGGGAGTAATCAATGAGCAGTTCTTC. This translates into CASSQVEGVINEQFF.

This clone was detected once. The gene calls are TRBV6-6 and TRBJ2-1, with 9 bases that match TRBD2. From germline, CDR1 is MNHNY and CDR2 SVGAGI (reference sequence). With V trimmed by 0 bases and J by 5 bases, 2 bases remained unmatched. The CDR3 is 15 amino acids. CDR3 nucleotides: TGTGCCAGCAGTTACTCGGTAGCGGGGGACAATGAGCAGTTCTTC. It is translated as CASSYSVAGDNEQFF.

V gene TRBV19 combines with J gene TRBJ2-1; 9 bases align to TRBD1. V was pared by 4 bases and J by 7 bases, with 8 bases of the junction left unmatched. The CDR3 is made up of 15 amino acids. CDR1 is LNHDA and CDR2 is SQIVND in the germline V gene (reference sequence). Here the CDR3 reads CASSTDRGFMNEQFF. The CDR3 region has the DNA TGTGCCAGTAGTACAGACAGGGGGTTCATGAATGAGCAGTTCTTC.

The V gene is TRBV3-1 (or the pseudogene TRBV3-2), the J gene TRBJ1-1; D is undetermined. With 5 bases removed from V and 6 bases from J, the gap between germline ends came to 10 bases. This CDR3 contains 12 residues. Germline assignment: CDR1 LGHDT and CDR2 YNNKEL (reference sequence). The CDR3 protein is CASSEGLAEAFF. In DNA, the CDR3 is TGTGCCAGCAGCGAAGGGCTGGCTGAAGCTTTCTTT.

The DNA of the CDR3 is TGCGCCAGCAGCCAAGTTGGGAGCGGACAGGGGCCCTACGAGCAGTACTTC. This encodes CASSQVGSGQGPYEQYF. The rearrangement uses TRBV4-1 and TRBJ2-7; 9 bases match TRBD1. From germline, CDR1 is MGHRA and CDR2 YSYEKL. The CDR3 loop spans 17 amino acids. With V trimmed by 1 base and J by 2 bases, 9 bases remained unmatched.

The rearrangement links TRBV28 to TRBJ2-7; the D is unclear. The CDR3 totals 15 residues. With 5 bases removed from V and 0 bases from J, the gap between germline ends came to 14 bases. Germline-derived CDR1 and CDR2 are MDHEN and SYDVKM. CDR3 amino acids: CASSPGERVSYEQYF. In DNA, the CDR3 is TGTGCCAGCAGTCCTGGGGAAAGGGTCTCCTACGAGCAGTACTTC.

The chain combines TRBV5-1 with TRBJ2-1, with a possible D match to TRBD2 (5 bases). Per germline, CDR1 SGHRS and CDR2 YFSETQ. The V and J ends lost 4 bases and 0 bases respectively, with 11 bases between them. The CDR3 contains 15 residues. CDR3: CASSTDYNSYNEQFF. CDR3 sequence (DNA): TGCGCCAGCAGCACAGACTATAACTCCTACAATGAGCAGTTCTTC.

This clone occurred once. The rearrangement uses TRBV2 and TRBJ2-3; maybe TRBD2 (6 bases). This CDR3 spans 13 amino acids. V lost 5 bases, J lost 4 bases, and 10 bases lay in between. Per germline, CDR1 SNHLY and CDR2 FYNNEI. CDR3 coding DNA: TGTGCCAGCAGTCCGGGAGTCGCAGATACGCAGTATTTT. This gives the protein CASSPGVADTQYF.

This chain's CDR3 is CASSQDLRPGNEQFF. Written as DNA, the CDR3 is TGTGCCAGCAGCCAAGATTTAAGGCCAGGCAATGAGCAGTTCTTC. This chain connects TRBV14 to TRBJ2-1; D gene unclear. V was trimmed by 0 bases and J by 6 bases, leaving 12 bases between them. Germline assignment: CDR1 SGHDN and CDR2 FVKESK. The length of the CDR3 is 15 residues.

The J gene is TRBJ2-3, the V gene TRBV7-2; D is ambiguous. Between the trimmed V and J ends, which lost 1 base and 8 bases, there was a span of 10 bases. Germline V gene lookup returns CDR1 SGHTA and CDR2 FQGNSA. The CDR3 is made up of 13 amino acids. This CDR3 is CASSLDRRGTQYF. In nucleotides, the CDR3 is TGTGCCAGCAGCTTAGACCGGCGAGGTACGCAGTATTTT.